The 23 T cell receptor beta chains listed next were all sequenced from one sample in a study of shared clonotypes between healthy human individuals. Selected positively for CCR7 and CD45RO-negative, naive CD8 cells excluded terminally differentiated effector memory CD45RA+ cells. Some clones are missing from TCRdb's copy, which holds only in-frame ones; the method was immunoSEQ multiplex PCR. This table holds about 820,000 clones, nearly 95% found once. The sample was naive CD8+ T cells sorted from blood. Every receptor here comes from a man aged 25 to 40 in good health.

The rearrangement links TRBV7-8 to TRBJ2-1; perhaps TRBD1 as D (5 bases). This CDR3 has 12 amino acids. The V gene lost 2 bases and the J gene lost 10 bases, with 9 bases spanning the gap. Per the germline V gene, CDR1 is SGHVS and CDR2 is FQNEAQ. CDR3 loop: CASSLYNREQFF. CDR3 nucleotide sequence: TGTGCCAGCAGCTTATATAACAGGGAGCAGTTCTTC. The full variable domain, completed using reference TRBV7-8 and TRBJ2-1, is GAGVSQSPRYKVAKRGQDVALRCDPISGHVSLFWYQQALGQGPEFLTYFQNEAQLDKSGLPSDRFFAERPEGSVSTLKIQRTQQEDSAVYLCASSLYNREQFFGPGTRLTVL.

This chain joins TRBV6-1 and TRBJ2-1; TRBD2 matches at 11 bases. Germline CDR1 MNHNS, CDR2 SASEGT. There are 15 residues in the CDR3. V gave up 0 bases and J gave up 10 bases; unmatched junction bases: 5. The CDR3 DNA reads TGTGCCAGCAGTGAAGCTACTAGCGGGAGAGACGAGCAGTTCTTC. This sequence encodes CASSEATSGRDEQFF.

Written as DNA, the CDR3 is TGTGCCAGCAGCGTCCTCTGGGCACCCTACGAGCAGTACTTC. It encodes CASSVLWAPYEQYF. The chain couples TRBV9 to TRBJ2-7; D gene uncertain. Germline lookup yields CDR1 SGDLS and CDR2 YYNGEE. V was cut by 2 bases and J by 2 bases, with 11 bases left in between. The CDR3 runs 14 residues.

The gene calls are TRBV4-2 and TRBJ2-1; 8 bases agree with TRBD2. V lost 6 bases, J lost 5 bases, and 6 bases stayed unmatched. The CDR3 length is 14 residues. Per the germline V gene, CDR1 is LGHNA and CDR2 is YNFKEQ. The CDR3 loop reads CASSQREFDNEQFF. In DNA, the CDR3 is TGTGCCAGCAGTCAGCGGGAGTTCGACAATGAGCAGTTCTTC.

This rearrangement joins TRBV27 to TRBJ2-7; 9 bases are a match to TRBD1. The CDR3 covers 14 residues. Germline CDR1 reads MNHEY; CDR2 reads SMNVEV (reference sequence). J gave up 6 bases and V 3 bases, and 6 bases lay outside the gene matches. In DNA form, the CDR3 reads TGTGCCAGCAGTTTCTGGGGACAGGGACGCGAGCAGTACTTC. Its translation: CASSFWGQGREQYF.

V is TRBV16 and J is TRBJ2-7; D is uncertain. V was pared by 1 base and J by 3 bases, with 13 bases between. CDR3 size: 15 residues. Germline V gives CDR1 KGHSY, CDR2 FQNENV. CDR3: CASSQFGAEHYEQYF. The CDR3 nucleotides read TGTGCCAGCAGCCAATTCGGTGCAGAACACTACGAGCAGTACTTC.

The V gene is TRBV27, the J gene TRBJ1-1; the D is unclear. Trimming removed 8 bases from V and 4 bases from J, with 20 bases in between. Per germline, CDR1 MNHEY and CDR2 SMNVEV (reference sequence). The CDR3 loop spans 15 amino acids. CDR3 sequence reads: CASAPSKGQSTEAFF. The DNA of the CDR3 is TGTGCCAGCGCCCCGTCTAAAGGGCAGAGCACTGAAGCTTTCTTT.

This chain uses TRBV5-1 with TRBJ2-2; D unclear. This CDR3 has 13 residues. With 3 bases removed from V and 5 bases from J, the gap between germline ends came to 8 bases. CDR1 is SGHRS and CDR2 is YFSETQ in the germline V gene. CDR3 in DNA: TGCGCCAGCAGCTGGACCACGACCGGGGAGCTGTTTTTT. Translation: CASSWTTTGELFF.

A single count supports this clone. Other DNA sequences in this sample translate to the same CDR3. V gene TRBV9 combines with J gene TRBJ1-1; no definite D call. Trimming took off 0 bases at V and 3 bases at J, with 9 bases between the two ends. The CDR3 totals 14 residues. Per germline, CDR1 SGDLS and CDR2 YYNGEE. The CDR3 DNA is TGTGCCAGCAGCGTAGGAGGACGTCACACTGAAGCTTTCTTT. Translation gives CASSVGGRHTEAFF.

The V gene is TRBV4-3, the J gene TRBJ2-2; possible D gene TRBD2, 5 bases. The CDR3 is made up of 16 amino acids. Per germline, CDR1 LGHNA and CDR2 YSLEER. Trimming pared 1 base from V and 3 bases from J, leaving 12 bases between. CDR3 protein: CASSQVEGWDTGELFF. DNA of the CDR3: TGCGCCAGCAGCCAAGTCGAGGGCTGGGACACCGGGGAGCTGTTTTTT.

The chain couples TRBV27 to TRBJ2-1; 8 bases fit TRBD2. Trimming cost V 3 bases and J 6 bases; bases outside gene matches: 16. Germline CDR1 MNHEY, CDR2 SMNVEV (reference sequence). The CDR3 is made up of 18 amino acids. CDR3 sequence reads: CASSFPHRRSGRSNEQFF. The CDR3 bases are TGTGCCAGCAGTTTTCCCCATCGCAGGAGCGGGAGATCCAATGAGCAGTTCTTC.

This chain connects TRBV11-2 to TRBJ2-3; possibly TRBD1 for D (6 bases). The CDR3 consists of 14 residues. Germline V gives CDR1 SGHAT, CDR2 FQNNGV. The V end was cut by 2 bases, the J end by 1 base, with 7 bases between. In nucleotides, the CDR3 is TGTGCCAGCAGCTTATACAGGGGCACAGATACGCAGTATTTT. Its translation: CASSLYRGTDTQYF.

J is TRBJ1-5 and V is TRBV2; TRBD1 agrees at 7 bases. Germline V gene data show CDR1 as SNHLY and CDR2 as FYNNEI. The CDR3 totals 16 residues. Unmatched junction bases numbered 6, after V lost 4 bases and J lost 0 bases. In nucleotides, the CDR3 is TGTGCCAGCAGTGGGGTGGGGACAGTTAGCAATCAGCCCCAGCATTTT. It codes for CASSGVGTVSNQPQHF.

This chain connects TRBV18 to TRBJ1-4; 8 bases are shared with TRBD1. CDR1 KGHSH and CDR2 LQKENI come from the germline V gene. CDR3 length equals 17 residues. V dropped 6 bases and J dropped 7; count of bases not matched to a gene: 16. CDR3 nucleotide sequence: TGTGCCAGCTCTCGACAGGGGTTATTAAGTTATGGTGAAAAACTGTTTTTT. Its translation: CASSRQGLLSYGEKLFF. Complete variable domain (other parts from reference TRBV18 and TRBJ1-4): NAGVMQNPRHLVRRRGQEARLRCSPMKGHSHVYWYRQLPEEGLKFMVYLQKENIIDESGMPKERFSAEFPKEGPSILRIQQVVRGDSAAYFCASSRQGLLSYGEKLFFGSGTQLSVL.

The J gene is TRBJ2-1, the V gene TRBV4-2; no clear D. The V and J ends lost 1 base and 6 bases respectively, with 16 bases between them. Germline CDR1 LGHNA, CDR2 YNFKEQ. CDR3 size: 16 residues. The chain's CDR3 is CASSQGPKTLINEQFF. CDR3 nucleotides: TGTGCCAGCAGCCAAGGCCCTAAGACTTTGATCAATGAGCAGTTCTTC.

Turning to this clone: The identical CDR3 is also encoded by other nucleotide sequences in the sample. V and J are TRBV19 and TRBJ2-1; 7 bases fit TRBD2. The CDR3 runs 15 residues. V lost 1 base, J lost 3 bases, and 3 bases stayed unmatched. Looked up from germline, CDR1 is LNHDA and CDR2 is SQIVND (reference sequence). The DNA of the CDR3 is TGTGCCAGTAGTATAGCTAGCGGACACTACAATGAGCAGTTCTTC. It codes for CASSIASGHYNEQFF. Using reference TRBV19 and TRBJ2-1 for the parts outside the CDR3, the full variable domain is DGGITQSPKYLFRKEGQNVTLSCEQNLNHDAMYWYRQDPGQGLRLIYYSQIVNDFQKGDIAEGYSVSREKKESFPLTVTSAQKNPTAFYLCASSIASGHYNEQFFGPGTRLTVL.

The CDR3 DNA reads as TGTGCCAGTAGTACGGTACTAGCGGGACTAGCCAAAAACATTCAGTACTTC. Translated, it gives CASSTVLAGLAKNIQYF. The V call is TRBV19, the J call TRBJ2-4; TRBD2 aligns across 10 bases. The CDR3 has 17 residues. V lost 4 bases to trimming and J lost 0 bases; unmatched junction nucleotides: 6. Germline V CDR1 and CDR2: LNHDA, SQIVND (reference sequence). The full variable domain, with the rest looked up from reference TRBV19 and TRBJ2-4, is DGGITQSPKYLFRKEGQNVTLSCEQNLNHDAMYWYRQDPGQGLRLIYYSQIVNDFQKGDIAEGYSVSREKKESFPLTVTSAQKNPTAFYLCASSTVLAGLAKNIQYFGAGTRLSVL.

A single count supports this clone. An end of the junction differs from the germline gene, which may be a read error. The chain recombines TRBV16 with TRBJ1-2, with D maybe TRBD1 (5 bases). This CDR3 spans 14 amino acids. Per germline, CDR1 KGHSY and CDR2 FQNENV. The CDR3 DNA is TGTGCCAGCAGCGAATCGGACATTCTGGATGGCTACACCTTC. Encoded protein: CASSESDILDGYTF.

The chain recombines TRBV28 with TRBJ1-5; D possibly corresponds to TRBD1 (5 bases). CDR3 size: 16 residues. V lost 8 bases and J lost 1, with 18 bases in between. Germline values: CDR1 MDHEN, CDR2 SYDVKM. The CDR3 DNA reads TGTGCCAGCGCCTCGGGGCTGGTCAACAGCAATCAGCCCCAGCATTTT. It yields the protein CASASGLVNSNQPQHF.

The chain carries TRBV18 and TRBJ1-4; D not certain. The V end lost 1 base, the J end lost 12 bases, and 9 bases lay between the germline ends. Germline assignment: CDR1 KGHSH and CDR2 LQKENI. This CDR3 has 12 amino acids. Here the CDR3 DNA reads TGTGCCAGCTCACCACAAAGTGGAGAACTGTTTTTT. As protein: CASSPQSGELFF.

This clone was picked up one time. The sample has other DNA sequences that encode this CDR3 too. This chain links TRBV27 with TRBJ2-7; TRBD2 might be the D (5 bases). The V and J ends lost 0 bases and 5 bases respectively, with 8 bases between them. Germline assignment: CDR1 MNHEY and CDR2 SMNVEV (reference sequence). The CDR3 length is 13 residues. The CDR3 region has the DNA TGTGCCAGCAGTTTATCCGGGGTCGACGAGCAGTACTTC. Residues: CASSLSGVDEQYF.

The gene calls are TRBV28 and TRBJ1-5, with 9 bases identical to TRBD1. CDR3 length: 15 residues. CDR1 and CDR2 (germline): MDHEN, SYDVKM. The ends lost 6 bases at V and 4 bases at J; junction bases unmatched: 7. The CDR3 region is CASSYRGQRNQPQHF. CDR3 DNA: TGTGCCAGCAGCTACAGGGGGCAACGGAATCAGCCCCAGCATTTT.

The V and J genes are TRBV5-8 and TRBJ2-1; TRBD2 matches 8 bases. Trimming took 0 bases from V and 11 from J; bases not matched to a gene: 7. Germline loops: CDR1 SGHTS, CDR2 YDEGEE. The CDR3 sequence is 14 residues long. Here the CDR3 reads CASSLGFSGNQQFF. In DNA form, the CDR3 reads TGTGCCAGCAGCTTGGGTTTTAGCGGGAACCAGCAGTTCTTC.